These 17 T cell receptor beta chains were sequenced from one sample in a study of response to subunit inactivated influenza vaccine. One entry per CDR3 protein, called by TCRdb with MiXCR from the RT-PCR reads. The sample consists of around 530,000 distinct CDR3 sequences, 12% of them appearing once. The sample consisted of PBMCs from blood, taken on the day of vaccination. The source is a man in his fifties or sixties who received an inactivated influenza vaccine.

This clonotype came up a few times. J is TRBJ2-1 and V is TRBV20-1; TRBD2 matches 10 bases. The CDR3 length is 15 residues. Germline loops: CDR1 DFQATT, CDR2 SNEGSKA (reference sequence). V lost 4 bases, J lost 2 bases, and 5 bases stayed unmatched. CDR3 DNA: TGCAGTGCTAACCCGAGCGGGGGGGCCTACAATGAGCAGTTCTTC. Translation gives CSANPSGGAYNEQFF.

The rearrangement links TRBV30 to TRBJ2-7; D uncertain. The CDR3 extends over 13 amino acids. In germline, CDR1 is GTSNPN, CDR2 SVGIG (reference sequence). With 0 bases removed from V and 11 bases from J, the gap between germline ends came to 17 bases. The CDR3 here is CAWSVRSSGMEYF. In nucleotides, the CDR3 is TGTGCCTGGAGTGTACGATCGTCCGGAATGGAGTACTTC.

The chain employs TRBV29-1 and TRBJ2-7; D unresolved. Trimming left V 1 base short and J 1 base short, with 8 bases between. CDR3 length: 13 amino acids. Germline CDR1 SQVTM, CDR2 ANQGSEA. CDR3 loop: CSVEVGQSYEQYF. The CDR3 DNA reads TGCAGCGTTGAAGTAGGTCAGTCCTACGAGCAGTACTTC.

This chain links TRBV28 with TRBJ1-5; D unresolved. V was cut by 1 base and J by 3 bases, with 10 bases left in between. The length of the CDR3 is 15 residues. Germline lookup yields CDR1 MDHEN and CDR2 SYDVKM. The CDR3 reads CASSLSAGYNQPQHF. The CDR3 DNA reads TGTGCCAGCAGTTTATCGGCGGGGTACAATCAGCCCCAGCATTTT.

As DNA, the CDR3 is TGTGCCAGCAGCCCCCGTGGAGTCTCCCCCCCGTACGAGCAGTACTTC. Encoded protein: CASSPRGVSPPYEQYF. The chain combines TRBV7-9 with TRBJ2-7; D is uncertain. The length of the CDR3 is 16 residues. Looked up from germline, CDR1 is SEHNR and CDR2 is FQNEAQ (reference sequence). V shed 5 bases and J shed 4 bases, with 21 bases lying between them.

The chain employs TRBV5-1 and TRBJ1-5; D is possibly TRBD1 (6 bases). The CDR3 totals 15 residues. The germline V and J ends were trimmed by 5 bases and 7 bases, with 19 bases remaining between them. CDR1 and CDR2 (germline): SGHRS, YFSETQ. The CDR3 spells CASRQLPGGEQPQHF. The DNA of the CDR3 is TGCGCCAGCAGACAACTCCCCGGGGGCGAACAGCCCCAGCATTTT. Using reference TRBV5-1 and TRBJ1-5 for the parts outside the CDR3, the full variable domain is KAGVTQTPRYLIKTRGQQVTLSCSPISGHRSVSWYQQTPGQGLQFLFEYFSETQRNKGNFPGRFSGRQFSNSRSEMNVSTLELGDSALYLCASRQLPGGEQPQHFGDGTRLSIL.

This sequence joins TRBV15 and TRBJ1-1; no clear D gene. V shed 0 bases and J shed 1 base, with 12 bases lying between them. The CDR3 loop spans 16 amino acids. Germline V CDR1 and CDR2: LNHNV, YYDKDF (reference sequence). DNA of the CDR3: TGTGCCACCAGCAGAGATTTAGGTCAGTCGAACACTGAAGCTTTCTTT. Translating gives CATSRDLGQSNTEAFF.

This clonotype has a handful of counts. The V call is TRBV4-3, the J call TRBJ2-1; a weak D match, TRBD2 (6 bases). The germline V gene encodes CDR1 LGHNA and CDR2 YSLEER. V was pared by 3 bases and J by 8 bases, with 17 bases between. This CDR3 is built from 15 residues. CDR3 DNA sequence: TGCGCCAGCAGCCATCAGAGCGGGTTGGGCGATGAGCAGTTCTTC. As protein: CASSHQSGLGDEQFF.

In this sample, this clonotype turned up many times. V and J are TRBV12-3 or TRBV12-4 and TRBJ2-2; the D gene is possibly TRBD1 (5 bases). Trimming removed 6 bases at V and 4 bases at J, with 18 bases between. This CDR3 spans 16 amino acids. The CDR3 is CASRGTLVGRTGELFF. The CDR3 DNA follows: TGTGCCAGCAGGGGAACGTTAGTGGGGCGCACCGGGGAGCTGTTTTTT.

CDR3 sequence reads: CASSQGGGSGTQYF. DNA for the CDR3: TGTGCCAGCAGCCAGGGGGGGGGATCTGGGACGCAGTATTTT. The chain joins TRBV7-2 to TRBJ2-3; perhaps D is TRBD1 or TRBD2 (7 bases each). CDR3 size: 14 residues. The germline gives CDR1 SGHTA, CDR2 FQGNSA. Trimming took off 5 bases at V and 9 bases at J, with 18 bases between the two ends.

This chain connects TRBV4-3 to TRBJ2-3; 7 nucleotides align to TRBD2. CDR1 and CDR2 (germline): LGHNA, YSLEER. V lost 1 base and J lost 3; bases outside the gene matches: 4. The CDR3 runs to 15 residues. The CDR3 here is CASSQVPGGTDTQYF. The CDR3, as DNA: TGCGCCAGCAGCCAAGTACCGGGGGGAACAGATACGCAGTATTTT.

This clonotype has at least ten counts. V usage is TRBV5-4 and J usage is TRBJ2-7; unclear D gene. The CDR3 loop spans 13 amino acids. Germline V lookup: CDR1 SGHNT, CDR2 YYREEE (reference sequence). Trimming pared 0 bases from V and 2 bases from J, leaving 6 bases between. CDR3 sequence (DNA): TGTGCCAGCAGCTTGGACTTAGCCTACGAGCAGTACTTC. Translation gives CASSLDLAYEQYF.

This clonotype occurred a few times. CDR3 loop: CSRERRGDKNIQYF. In DNA form, the CDR3 reads TGCAGTAGGGAACGCCGGGGGGACAAAAACATTCAGTACTTC. V usage is TRBV20-1 and J usage is TRBJ2-4; TRBD2 agrees at 7 bases. The CDR3 extends over 14 amino acids. With V trimmed by 8 bases and J by 3 bases, 10 bases remained unmatched. CDR1 DFQATT and CDR2 SNEGSKA come from the germline V gene (reference sequence).

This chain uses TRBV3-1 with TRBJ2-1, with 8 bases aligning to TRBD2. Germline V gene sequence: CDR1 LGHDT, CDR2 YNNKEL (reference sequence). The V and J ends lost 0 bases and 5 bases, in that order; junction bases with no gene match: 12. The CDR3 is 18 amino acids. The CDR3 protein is CASSQEGWGLEKDNEQFF. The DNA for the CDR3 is TGTGCCAGCAGCCAAGAAGGATGGGGACTAGAGAAGGACAATGAGCAGTTCTTC.

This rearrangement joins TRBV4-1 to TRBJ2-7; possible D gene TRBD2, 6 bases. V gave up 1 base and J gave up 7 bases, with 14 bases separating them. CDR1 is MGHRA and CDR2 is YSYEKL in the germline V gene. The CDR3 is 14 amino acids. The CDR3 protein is CASSQVWTMREQYF. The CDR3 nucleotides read TGCGCCAGCAGCCAAGTGTGGACTATGCGTGAGCAGTACTTC.

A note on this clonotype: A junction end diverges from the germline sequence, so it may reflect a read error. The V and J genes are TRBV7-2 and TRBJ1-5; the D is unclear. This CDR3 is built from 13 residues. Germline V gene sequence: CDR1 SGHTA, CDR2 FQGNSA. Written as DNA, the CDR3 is TGTGTCAGCAGCTACACCCGTGAAGGGTCCCAGCATTTT. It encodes CVSSYTREGSQHF.

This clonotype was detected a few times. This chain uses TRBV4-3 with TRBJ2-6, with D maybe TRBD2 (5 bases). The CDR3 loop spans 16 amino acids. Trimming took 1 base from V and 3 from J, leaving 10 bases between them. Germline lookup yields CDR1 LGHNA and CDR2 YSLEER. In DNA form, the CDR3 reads TGCGCCAGCAGCCAAGCCAGAGGGAATGGGGCCAACGTCCTGACTTTC. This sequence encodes CASSQARGNGANVLTF.